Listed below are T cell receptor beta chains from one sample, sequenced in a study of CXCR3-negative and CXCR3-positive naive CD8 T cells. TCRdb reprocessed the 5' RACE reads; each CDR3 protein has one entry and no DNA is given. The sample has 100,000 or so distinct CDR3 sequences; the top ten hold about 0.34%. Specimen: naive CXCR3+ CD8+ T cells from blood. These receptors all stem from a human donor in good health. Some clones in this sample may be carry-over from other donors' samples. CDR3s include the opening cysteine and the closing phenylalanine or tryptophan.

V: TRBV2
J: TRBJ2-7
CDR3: CASSEGTGPTYEQYF

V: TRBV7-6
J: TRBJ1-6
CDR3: CASSPVGGSYNSPLHF

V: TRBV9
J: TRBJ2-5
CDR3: CASSVVSRGSQETQYF

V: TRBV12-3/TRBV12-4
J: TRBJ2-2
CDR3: CASILDREHSFAGELLF

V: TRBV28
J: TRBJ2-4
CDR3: CASSLSLGLAKNIQYF

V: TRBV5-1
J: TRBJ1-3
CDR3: CASSSAETGYPGNTIYF

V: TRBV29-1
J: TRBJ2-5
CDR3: CSAEGTEGLIETQYF

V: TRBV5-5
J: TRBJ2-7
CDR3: CASSWGQGDYEQYF

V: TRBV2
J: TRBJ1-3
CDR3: CASSAIGGGSGNTIYF

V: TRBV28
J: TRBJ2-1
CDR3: CASRTHGGGHYNEQFF

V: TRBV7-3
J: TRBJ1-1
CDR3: CASSASTGVNTEAFF

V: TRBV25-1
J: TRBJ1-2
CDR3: CASSQGQGYYGYTF

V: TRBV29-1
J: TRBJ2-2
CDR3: CSVEGTTNTGELFF

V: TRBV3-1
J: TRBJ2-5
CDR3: CASSQEISRPGHQETQYF

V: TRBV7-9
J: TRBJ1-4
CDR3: CASSLGGSGANEKLFF

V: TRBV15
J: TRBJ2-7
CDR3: CATSREGSQDEQYF

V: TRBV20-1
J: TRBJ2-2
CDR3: CSARVHGAVLDTGELFF

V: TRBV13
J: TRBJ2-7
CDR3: CASTNRGLYEQYF

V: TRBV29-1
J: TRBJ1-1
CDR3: CSVVSGDEAFF

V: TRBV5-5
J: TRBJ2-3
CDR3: CASSFFDRGLDTQYF

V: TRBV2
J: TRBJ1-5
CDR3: CASCAGYSNQPQHF

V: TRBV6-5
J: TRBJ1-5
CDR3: CASGWGGSNQPQHF

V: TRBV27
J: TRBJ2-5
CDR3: CASSQGLARLTSETQYF

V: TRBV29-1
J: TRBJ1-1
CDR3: CSVPGLQNTEAFF

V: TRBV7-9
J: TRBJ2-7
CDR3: CASSSFVAYEQYF

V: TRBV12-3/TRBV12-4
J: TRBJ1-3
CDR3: CASSPRIQPDTIYF

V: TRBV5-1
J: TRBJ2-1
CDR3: CASSLAGGEANEQFF

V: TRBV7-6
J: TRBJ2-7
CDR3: CASSLVEDSYEQYF

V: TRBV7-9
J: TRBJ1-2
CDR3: CASSLGNSGMREYGYTF

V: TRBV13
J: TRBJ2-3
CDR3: CASSLFTTRTDTQYF

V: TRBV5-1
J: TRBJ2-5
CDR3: CASSLDGTVPIYF

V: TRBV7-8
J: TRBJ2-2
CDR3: CASSLIIKGGGTGELFF

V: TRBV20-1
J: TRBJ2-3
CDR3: CSARDDRGQDTQYF

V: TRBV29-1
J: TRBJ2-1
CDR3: CSVVAESSYNEQFF

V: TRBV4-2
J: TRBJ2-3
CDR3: CASSPGGAEDADTQYF

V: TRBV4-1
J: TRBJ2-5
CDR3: CASSQAPGLMGTQYF

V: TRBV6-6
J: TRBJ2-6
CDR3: CASSYDSTGANVLTF

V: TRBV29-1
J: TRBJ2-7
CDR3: CSVRGGGPYEQYF

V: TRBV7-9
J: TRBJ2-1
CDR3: CASSLGGYSYNEQFF

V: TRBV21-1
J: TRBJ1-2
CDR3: CASSCPLTDNYGYTF

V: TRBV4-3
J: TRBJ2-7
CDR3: CASSQGKASYEQYF

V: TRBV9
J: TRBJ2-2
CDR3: CASSPRSGFLTGELFF

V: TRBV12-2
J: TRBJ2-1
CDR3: CASRLGTSGGAYNEQFF

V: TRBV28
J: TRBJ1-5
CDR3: CASRNTVGQGHNQPQHF

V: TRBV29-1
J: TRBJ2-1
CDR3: CSVPLAGNVLEQFF

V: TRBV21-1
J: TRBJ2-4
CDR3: CASSKGGPVIAKNIHYF

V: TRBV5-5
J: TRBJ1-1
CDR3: CASSLGDSNTEAFF

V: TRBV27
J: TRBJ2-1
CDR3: CASSPKGGPEQFF

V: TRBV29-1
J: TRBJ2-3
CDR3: CSVEEPNTDTQYF

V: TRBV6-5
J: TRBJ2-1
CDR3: CASSLLGQGGEQFF

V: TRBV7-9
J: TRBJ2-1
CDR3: CASRGTGERYNEQFF

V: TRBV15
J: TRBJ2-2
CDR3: CATSVSRAGSGELFF

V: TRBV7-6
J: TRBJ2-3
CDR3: CASSLVGGPSTDTQYF

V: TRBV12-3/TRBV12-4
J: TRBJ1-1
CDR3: CASSLGVEAFF

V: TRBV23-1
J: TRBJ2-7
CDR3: CASSQSSTRAYEQYF